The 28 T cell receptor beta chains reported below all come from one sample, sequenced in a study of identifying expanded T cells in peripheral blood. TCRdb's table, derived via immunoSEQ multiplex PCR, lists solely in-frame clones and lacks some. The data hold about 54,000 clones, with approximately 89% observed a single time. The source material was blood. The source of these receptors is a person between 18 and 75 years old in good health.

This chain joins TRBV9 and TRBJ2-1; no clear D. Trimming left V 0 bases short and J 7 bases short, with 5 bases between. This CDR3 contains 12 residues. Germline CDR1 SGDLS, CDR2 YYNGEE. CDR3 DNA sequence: TGTGCCAGCAGCGTAGGACTTAATGAGCAGTTCTTC. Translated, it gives CASSVGLNEQFF. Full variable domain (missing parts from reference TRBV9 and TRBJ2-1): DSGVTQTPKHLITATGQRVTLRCSPRSGDLSVYWYQQSLDQGLQFLIQYYNGEERAKGNILERFSAQQFPDLHSELNLSSLELGDSALYFCASSVGLNEQFFGPGTRLTVL.

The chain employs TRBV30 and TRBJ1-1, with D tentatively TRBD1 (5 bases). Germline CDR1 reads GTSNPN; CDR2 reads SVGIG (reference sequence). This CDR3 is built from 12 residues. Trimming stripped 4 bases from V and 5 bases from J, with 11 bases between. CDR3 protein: CAWTSWGTEAFF. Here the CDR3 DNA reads TGTGCCTGGACCTCTTGGGGGACTGAAGCTTTCTTT.

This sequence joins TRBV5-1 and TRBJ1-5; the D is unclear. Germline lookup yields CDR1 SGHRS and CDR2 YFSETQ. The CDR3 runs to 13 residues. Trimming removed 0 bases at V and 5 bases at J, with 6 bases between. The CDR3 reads CASSLGTDQPQHF. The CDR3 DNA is TGCGCCAGCAGCTTGGGGACGGATCAGCCCCAGCATTTT.

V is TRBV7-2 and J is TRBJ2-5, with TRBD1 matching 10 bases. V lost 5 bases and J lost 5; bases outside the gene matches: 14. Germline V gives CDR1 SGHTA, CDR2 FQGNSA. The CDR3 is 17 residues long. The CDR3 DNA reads TGTGCCAGCAGCCCCCGACAGGGGGCGCGGGCGGGTGAGACCCAGTACTTC. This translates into CASSPRQGARAGETQYF.

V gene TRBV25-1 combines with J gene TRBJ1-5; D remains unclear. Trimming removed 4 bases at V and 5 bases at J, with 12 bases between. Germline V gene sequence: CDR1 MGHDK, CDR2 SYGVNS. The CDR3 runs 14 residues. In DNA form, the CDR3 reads TGTGCCAGCAGTGGGGCCTACGCCTATCAGCCCCAGCATTTT. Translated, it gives CASSGAYAYQPQHF. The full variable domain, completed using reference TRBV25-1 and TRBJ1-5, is EADIYQTPRYLVIGTGKKITLECSQTMGHDKMYWYQQDPGMELHLIHYSYGVNSTEKGDLSSESTVSRIRTEHFPLTLESARPSHTSQYLCASSGAYAYQPQHFGDGTRLSIL.

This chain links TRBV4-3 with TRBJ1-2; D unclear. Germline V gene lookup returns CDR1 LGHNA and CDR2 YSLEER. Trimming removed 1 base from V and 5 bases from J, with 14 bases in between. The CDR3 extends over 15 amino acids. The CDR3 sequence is CASSQARAGGYGYTF. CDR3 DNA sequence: TGCGCCAGCAGCCAAGCAAGGGCGGGCGGATATGGCTACACCTTC.

For the CDR3, the DNA is TGTGCCAGCAGCTCCCCGGGACGCCTTGTTGGCTACACCTTC. Residues: CASSSPGRLVGYTF. The V and J genes are TRBV28 and TRBJ1-2; a weak D match, TRBD1 (5 bases). Per the germline V gene, CDR1 is MDHEN and CDR2 is SYDVKM. CDR3 length: 14 residues. Trimming took 6 bases from V and 7 from J, leaving 18 bases between them.

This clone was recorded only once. Here the CDR3 reads CASSSGGGEASGNTIYF. For the CDR3, the DNA is TGTGCCAGCAGCTCCGGCGGGGGGGAGGCCTCTGGAAACACCATATATTTT. V is TRBV28 and J is TRBJ1-3; D may be TRBD1 (5 bases). Germline lookup yields CDR1 MDHEN and CDR2 SYDVKM. The CDR3 is 17 amino acids. V lost 6 bases to trimming and J lost 0 bases, with 18 bases between them. The full variable domain, completed using reference TRBV28 and TRBJ1-3, is DVKVTQSSRYLVKRTGEKVFLECVQDMDHENMFWYRQDPGLGLRLIYFSYDVKMKEKGDIPEGYSVSREKKERFSLILESASTNQTSMYLCASSSGGGEASGNTIYFGEGSWLTVV.

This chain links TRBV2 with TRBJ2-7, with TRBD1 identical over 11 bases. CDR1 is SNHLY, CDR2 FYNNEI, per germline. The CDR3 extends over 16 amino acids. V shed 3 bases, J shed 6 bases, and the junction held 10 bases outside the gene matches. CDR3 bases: TGTGCCAGCAGTGATAAGGGGACAGGGGGTCCCCGCGAGCAGTACTTC. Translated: CASSDKGTGGPREQYF.

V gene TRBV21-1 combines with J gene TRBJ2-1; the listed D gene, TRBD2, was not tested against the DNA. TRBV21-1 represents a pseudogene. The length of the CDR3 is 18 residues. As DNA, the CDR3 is TGTGCCAGCAGCACAACCGGGACTAGCGGGAGTTCCTACAATGAGCAGTTCTTC. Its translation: CASSTTGTSGSSYNEQFF.

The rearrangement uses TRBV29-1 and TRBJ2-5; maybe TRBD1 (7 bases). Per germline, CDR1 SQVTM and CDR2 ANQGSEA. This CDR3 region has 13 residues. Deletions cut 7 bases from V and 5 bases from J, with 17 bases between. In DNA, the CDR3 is TGCAGCGAAAAAGAGGGGGCGGGGGAGACCCAGTACTTC. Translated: CSEKEGAGETQYF. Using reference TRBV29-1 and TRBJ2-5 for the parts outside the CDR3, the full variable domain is SAVISQKPSRDICQRGTSLTIQCQVDSQVTMMFWYRQQPGQSLTLIATANQGSEATYESGFVIDKFPISRPNLTFSTLTVSNMSPEDSSIYLCSEKEGAGETQYFGPGTRLLVL.

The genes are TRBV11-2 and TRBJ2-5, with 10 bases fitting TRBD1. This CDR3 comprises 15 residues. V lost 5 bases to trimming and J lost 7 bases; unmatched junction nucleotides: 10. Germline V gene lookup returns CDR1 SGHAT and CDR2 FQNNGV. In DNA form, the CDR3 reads TGTGCCAGCAGCCTGGGACAGGGGAACCTGGGGACCCAGTACTTC. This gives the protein CASSLGQGNLGTQYF.

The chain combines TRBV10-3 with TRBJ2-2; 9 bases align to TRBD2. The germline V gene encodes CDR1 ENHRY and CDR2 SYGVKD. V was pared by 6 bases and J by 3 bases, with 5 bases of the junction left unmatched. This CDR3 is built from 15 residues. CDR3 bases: TGTGCCATCAGGGATAGCGGGAGCGACACCGGGGAGCTGTTTTTT. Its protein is CAIRDSGSDTGELFF.

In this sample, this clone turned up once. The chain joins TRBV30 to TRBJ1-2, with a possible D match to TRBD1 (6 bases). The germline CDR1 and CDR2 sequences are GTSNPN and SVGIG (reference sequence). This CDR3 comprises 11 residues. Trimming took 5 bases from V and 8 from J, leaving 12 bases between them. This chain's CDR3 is CAWARGGGYTF. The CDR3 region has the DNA TGTGCCTGGGCGAGGGGGGGAGGCTACACCTTC.

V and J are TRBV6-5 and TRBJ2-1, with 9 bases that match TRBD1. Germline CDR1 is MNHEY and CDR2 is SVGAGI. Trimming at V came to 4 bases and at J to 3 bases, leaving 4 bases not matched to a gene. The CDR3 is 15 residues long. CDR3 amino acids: CASSFGQGNYNEQFF. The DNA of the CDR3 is TGTGCCAGCAGTTTCGGACAGGGGAACTACAATGAGCAGTTCTTC.

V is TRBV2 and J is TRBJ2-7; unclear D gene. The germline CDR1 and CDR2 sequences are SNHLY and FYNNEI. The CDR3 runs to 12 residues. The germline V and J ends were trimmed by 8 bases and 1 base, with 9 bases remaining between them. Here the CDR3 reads CASATDSYEQYF. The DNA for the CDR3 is TGTGCCAGCGCGACTGATTCCTACGAGCAGTACTTC.

The CDR3: CASSPRVAEAGYEQYF. The DNA of the CDR3 is TGTGCCAGTAGTCCCCGAGTAGCGGAAGCCGGCTACGAGCAGTACTTC. The chain is built from TRBV19 and TRBJ2-7, with a possible D match to TRBD2 (6 bases). V was clipped by 5 bases and J by 3 bases, with 20 bases between them. This CDR3 is built from 16 residues. Germline V gene data show CDR1 as LNHDA and CDR2 as SQIVND (reference sequence).

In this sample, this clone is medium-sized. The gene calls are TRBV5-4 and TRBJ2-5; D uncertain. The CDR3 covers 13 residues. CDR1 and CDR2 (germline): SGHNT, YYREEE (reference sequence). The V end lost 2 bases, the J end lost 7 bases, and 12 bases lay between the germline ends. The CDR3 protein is CASSFLGMGTQYF. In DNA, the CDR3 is TGTGCCAGCAGCTTCCTGGGAATGGGGACCCAGTACTTC.

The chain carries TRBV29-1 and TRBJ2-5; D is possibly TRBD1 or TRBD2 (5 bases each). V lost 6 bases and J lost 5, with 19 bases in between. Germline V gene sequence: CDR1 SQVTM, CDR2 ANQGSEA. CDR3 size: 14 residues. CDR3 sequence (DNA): TGCAGCGTCGAGGATCGGGGCGTTCTGGAGACCCAGTACTTC. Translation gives CSVEDRGVLETQYF.

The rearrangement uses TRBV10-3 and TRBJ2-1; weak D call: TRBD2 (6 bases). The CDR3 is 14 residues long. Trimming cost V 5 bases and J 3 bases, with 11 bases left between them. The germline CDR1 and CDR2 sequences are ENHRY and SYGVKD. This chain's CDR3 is CAISSGTHYNEQFF. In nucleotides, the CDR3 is TGTGCCATCAGTTCCGGGACTCACTACAATGAGCAGTTCTTC.

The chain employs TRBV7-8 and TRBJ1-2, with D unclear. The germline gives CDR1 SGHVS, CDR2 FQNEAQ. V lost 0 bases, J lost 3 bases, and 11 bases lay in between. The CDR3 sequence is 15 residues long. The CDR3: CASSLAFGGDYGYTF. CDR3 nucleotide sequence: TGTGCCAGCAGCTTAGCGTTCGGCGGCGACTATGGCTACACCTTC.

In DNA form, the CDR3 reads TGTGCCAGCAGCGTAGGGACAGCGATCACAGATACGCAGTATTTT. It yields the protein CASSVGTAITDTQYF. The J gene is TRBJ2-3, the V gene TRBV5-8, with 7 bases matching TRBD1. In germline, CDR1 is SGHTS, CDR2 YDEGEE. This CDR3 spans 15 amino acids. Germline trimming cut 4 bases from V and 2 bases from J; bases unmatched to any gene: 7.

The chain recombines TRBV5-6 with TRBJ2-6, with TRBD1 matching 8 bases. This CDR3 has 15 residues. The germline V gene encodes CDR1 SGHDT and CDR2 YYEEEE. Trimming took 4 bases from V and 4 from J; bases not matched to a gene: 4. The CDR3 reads CASSDTGGGANVLTF. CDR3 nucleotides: TGTGCCAGCAGCGATACAGGGGGAGGGGCCAACGTCCTGACTTTC.

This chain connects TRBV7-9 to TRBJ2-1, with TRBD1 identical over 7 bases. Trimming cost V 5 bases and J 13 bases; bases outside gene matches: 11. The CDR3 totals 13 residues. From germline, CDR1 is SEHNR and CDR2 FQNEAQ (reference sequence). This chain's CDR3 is CASSHFRDRGQFF. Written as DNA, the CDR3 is TGTGCCAGCAGCCACTTCAGGGACAGAGGTCAGTTCTTC.

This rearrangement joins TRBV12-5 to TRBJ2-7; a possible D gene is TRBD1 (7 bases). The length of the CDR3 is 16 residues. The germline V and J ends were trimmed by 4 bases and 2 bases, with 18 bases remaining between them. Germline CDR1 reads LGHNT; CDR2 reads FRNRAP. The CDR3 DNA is TGTGCTAGTGGTTCCCTCAGGGGGGTTCTCCCCTACGAGCAGTACTTC. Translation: CASGSLRGVLPYEQYF.

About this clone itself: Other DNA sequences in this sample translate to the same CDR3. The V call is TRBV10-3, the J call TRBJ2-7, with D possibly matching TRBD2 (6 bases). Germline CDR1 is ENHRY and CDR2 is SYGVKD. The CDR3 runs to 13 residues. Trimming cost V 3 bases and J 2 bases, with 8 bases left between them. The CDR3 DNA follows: TGTGCCATCAGTGACGGGAGAGCCTACGAGCAGTACTTC. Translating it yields CAISDGRAYEQYF.

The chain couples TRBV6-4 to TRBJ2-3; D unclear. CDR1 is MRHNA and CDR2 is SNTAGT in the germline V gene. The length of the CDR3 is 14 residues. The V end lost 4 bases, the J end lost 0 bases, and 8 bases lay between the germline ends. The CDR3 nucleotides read TGTGCCAGCAGTGCTGGTCCTAGCACAGATACGCAGTATTTT. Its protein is CASSAGPSTDTQYF.

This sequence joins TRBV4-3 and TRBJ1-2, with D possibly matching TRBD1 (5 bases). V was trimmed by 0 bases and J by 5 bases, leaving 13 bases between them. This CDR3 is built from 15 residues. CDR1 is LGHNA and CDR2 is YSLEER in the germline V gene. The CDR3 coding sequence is TGCGCCAGCAGCCAAGAGTGGCGGGGGAGTTATGGCTACACCTTC. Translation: CASSQEWRGSYGYTF.